What follows are 10 T cell receptor beta chains derived from one specimen sequenced in a study of OX40 agonist ivuxolimab in advanced cancers. The method was immunoSEQ multiplex PCR; TCRdb's version includes in-frame clones alone and lacks a portion of them. This table has about 49,000 clones, 85% appearing once. This specimen was CD4+ or CD8+ T cells sorted from blood, taken in a trial of the OX40 agonist ivuxolimab. The receptors were sampled from an adult with an advanced solid tumor such as melanoma, head and neck, liver or kidney cancer.

CDR3 loop: CASSPLLRLNTEAFF. CDR3 sequence (DNA): TGTGCCAGCAGCCCCCTCTTGAGGTTGAACACTGAAGCTTTCTTT. The chain links TRBV9 to TRBJ1-1; no reliable D call. CDR3 length: 15 amino acids. The germline V gene encodes CDR1 SGDLS and CDR2 YYNGEE. V lost 4 bases, J lost 0 bases, and 13 bases lay in between.

The chain carries TRBV10-2 and TRBJ1-5; D remains ambiguous. V dropped 6 bases and J dropped 9 bases, with 15 bases sitting between them. Per the germline V gene, CDR1 is WSHSY and CDR2 is SAAADI. This CDR3 region has 13 residues. The CDR3 sequence is CASSPAMLAPQHF. DNA for the CDR3: TGCGCCAGCAGCCCCGCGATGCTGGCGCCCCAGCATTTT.

This clone turned up a few times. The CDR3 coding sequence is TGTGCCAGCAGTTTAAACGGAGGGGGCACAGATACGCAGTATTTT. Encoded protein: CASSLNGGGTDTQYF. The rearrangement joins TRBV6-5 to TRBJ2-3, with TRBD2 as a possible D gene (6 bases). Germline loops: CDR1 MNHEY, CDR2 SVGAGI. The V and J ends lost 4 bases and 1 base respectively, with 12 bases between them. The CDR3 is 15 residues long.

The CDR3 loop is CASSEEEGVTLRDRRQETQYF. For the CDR3, the DNA is TGTGCCAGCAGTGAAGAGGAGGGGGTTACCTTGAGGGACAGGCGACAAGAGACCCAGTACTTC. The genes are TRBV2 and TRBJ2-5, with 8 bases identical to TRBD1. V gave up 1 base and J gave up 2 bases; unmatched junction bases: 21. Germline lookup yields CDR1 SNHLY and CDR2 FYNNEI. The CDR3 consists of 21 residues.

This sequence joins TRBV19 and TRBJ1-3, with D hard to call. V gave up 1 base and J gave up 2 bases, with 3 bases separating them. Germline V gene sequence: CDR1 LNHDA, CDR2 SQIVND (reference sequence). CDR3 length: 13 amino acids. As DNA, the CDR3 is TGTGCCAGTAGTATAGCCACTGGAAACACCATATATTTT. This sequence encodes CASSIATGNTIYF. The full variable domain, completed using reference TRBV19 and TRBJ1-3, is DGGITQSPKYLFRKEGQNVTLSCEQNLNHDAMYWYRQDPGQGLRLIYYSQIVNDFQKGDIAEGYSVSREKKESFPLTVTSAQKNPTAFYLCASSIATGNTIYFGEGSWLTVV.

As DNA, the CDR3 is TGTGCCAGCAGCCCGGACAGATACAATCAGCCCCAGCATTTT. It translates to CASSPDRYNQPQHF. V usage is TRBV5-3 and J usage is TRBJ1-5, with TRBD1 as a possible D gene (6 bases). TRBV5-3 is treated as an ORF (open reading frame) with a function not yet certain. The ends were cut back, 8 bases at V and 3 bases at J, with 15 bases in the middle. The CDR3 spans 14 residues.

This chain uses TRBV21-1 with TRBJ2-7; TRBD1, the D gene given by the table, was not confirmed from the DNA. TRBV21-1 is an annotated pseudogene. CDR3 size: 16 residues. The CDR3, as DNA: TGTGCCAGCAGCAAAGTAGAGCAGGGTTTTTCCTACGAGCAGTACGTC. Residues: CASSKVEQGFSYEQYV.

This clone was observed a single time. V usage is TRBV6-5 and J usage is TRBJ2-7; D unresolved. Germline V gene lookup returns CDR1 MNHEY and CDR2 SVGAGI. V lost 0 bases and J 7 bases, leaving 10 bases between the germline ends. The CDR3 is 13 residues long. The CDR3 loop reads CASSYSEEDEQYV. The CDR3, as DNA: TGTGCCAGCAGTTACTCGGAAGAGGATGAGCAGTACGTC.

As concerns this clone: At one end the junction does not follow the germline gene, possibly because of a read error. V usage is TRBV5-1 and J usage is TRBJ2-3; D possibly uses TRBD1 or TRBD2 (5 bases each). CDR1 and CDR2 from the germline V gene are SGHRS and YFSETQ. The CDR3 contains 15 residues. Here the CDR3 reads CASSFGDPSTGTQYF. The CDR3 DNA sequence: TGCGCCAGCAGCTTCGGGGACCCTAGCACAGGTACGCAGTATTTT. The whole variable domain, filled in from reference TRBV5-1 and TRBJ2-3, reads KAGVTQTPRYLIKTRGQQVTLSCSPISGHRSVSWYQQTPGQGLQFLFEYFSETQRNKGNFPGRFSGRQFSNSRSEMNVSTLELGDSALYLCASSFGDPSTGTQYFGPGTRLTVL.

The V call is TRBV6-6, the J call TRBJ2-7; D call uncertain. The CDR3 runs to 15 residues. Per germline, CDR1 MNHNY and CDR2 SVGAGI (reference sequence). V was shortened by 0 bases and J by 5 bases, with 14 bases between the two germline ends. The CDR3 sequence is CASSYSVGPRDEQYF. As DNA, the CDR3 is TGTGCCAGCAGTTACTCGGTGGGCCCTCGGGACGAGCAGTACTTC.